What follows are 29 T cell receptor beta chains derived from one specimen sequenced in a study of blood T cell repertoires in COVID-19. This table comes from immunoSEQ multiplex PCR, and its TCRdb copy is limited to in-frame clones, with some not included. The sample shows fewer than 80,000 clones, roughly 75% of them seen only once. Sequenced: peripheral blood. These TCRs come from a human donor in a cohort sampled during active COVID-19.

CDR3 in amino acids: CAISDQGGRSNQPQHF. The CDR3 DNA sequence: TGTGCCATCAGTGATCAGGGGGGTCGGAGCAATCAGCCCCAGCATTTT. V and J are TRBV10-3 and TRBJ1-5; 7 bases match TRBD1. The CDR3 is 16 amino acids. Germline trimming cut 3 bases from V and 1 base from J; bases unmatched to any gene: 6. The germline gives CDR1 ENHRY, CDR2 SYGVKD.

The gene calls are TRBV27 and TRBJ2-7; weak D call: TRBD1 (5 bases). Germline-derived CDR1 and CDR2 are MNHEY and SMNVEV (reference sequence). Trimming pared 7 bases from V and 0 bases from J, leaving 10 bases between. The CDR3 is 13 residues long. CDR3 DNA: TGTGCCAGCAAAAGGACAAGCTCCTACGAGCAGTACTTC. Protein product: CASKRTSSYEQYF.

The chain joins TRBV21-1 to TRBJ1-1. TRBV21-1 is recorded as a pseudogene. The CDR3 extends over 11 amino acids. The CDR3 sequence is CASRVRDEAFF. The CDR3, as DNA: TGTGCCAGCAGGGTGAGGGATGAAGCTTTCTTT.

CDR3: CASSPDRGTEAFF. CDR3 sequence (DNA): TGTGCCAGCTCACCAGACAGGGGCACTGAAGCTTTCTTT. The V call is TRBV18, the J call TRBJ1-1; 8 nucleotides agree with TRBD1. This CDR3 is 13 amino acids long. V lost 2 bases, J lost 4 bases, and 0 bases stayed unmatched. Germline CDR1 is KGHSH and CDR2 is LQKENI.

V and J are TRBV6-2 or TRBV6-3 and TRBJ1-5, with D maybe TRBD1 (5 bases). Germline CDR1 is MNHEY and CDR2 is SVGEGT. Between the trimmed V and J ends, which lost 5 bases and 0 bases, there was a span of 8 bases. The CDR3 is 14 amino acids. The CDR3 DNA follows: TGTGCCAGCAGTCAGGGTGTTAGCAATCAGCCCCAGCATTTT. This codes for CASSQGVSNQPQHF.

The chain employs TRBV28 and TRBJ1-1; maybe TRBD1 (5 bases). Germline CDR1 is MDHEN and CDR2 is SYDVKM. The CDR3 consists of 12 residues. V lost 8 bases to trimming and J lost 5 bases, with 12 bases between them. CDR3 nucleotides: TGTGCCAGCGGGGGGGGGATGACTGAAGCTTTCTTT. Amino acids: CASGGGMTEAFF.

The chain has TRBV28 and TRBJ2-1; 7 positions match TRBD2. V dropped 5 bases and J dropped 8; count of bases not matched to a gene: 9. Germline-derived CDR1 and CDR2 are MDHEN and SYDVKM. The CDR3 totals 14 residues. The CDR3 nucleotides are TGTGCCAGCAGTACCCGGACTAGTGGCCATGAGCAGTTCTTC. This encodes CASSTRTSGHEQFF.

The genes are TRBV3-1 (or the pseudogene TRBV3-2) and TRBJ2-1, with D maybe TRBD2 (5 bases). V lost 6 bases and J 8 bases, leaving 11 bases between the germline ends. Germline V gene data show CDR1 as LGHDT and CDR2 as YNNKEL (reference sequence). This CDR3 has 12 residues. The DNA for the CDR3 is TGTGCCAGCAGTCTAGGGAGCCATGAGCAGTTCTTC. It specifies CASSLGSHEQFF.

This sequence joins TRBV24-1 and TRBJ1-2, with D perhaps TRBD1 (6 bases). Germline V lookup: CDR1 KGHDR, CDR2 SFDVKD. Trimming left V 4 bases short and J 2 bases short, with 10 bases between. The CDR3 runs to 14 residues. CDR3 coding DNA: TGTGCCACCAGTGAACCTACAGGGAACTATGGCTACACCTTC. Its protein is CATSEPTGNYGYTF.

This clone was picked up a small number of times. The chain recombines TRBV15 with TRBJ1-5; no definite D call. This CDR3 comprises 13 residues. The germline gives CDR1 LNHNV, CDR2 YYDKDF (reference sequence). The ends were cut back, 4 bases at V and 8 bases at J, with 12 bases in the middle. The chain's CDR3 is CATSNQRREPQHF. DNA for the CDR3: TGTGCCACCAGCAACCAGCGTCGGGAGCCCCAGCATTTT.

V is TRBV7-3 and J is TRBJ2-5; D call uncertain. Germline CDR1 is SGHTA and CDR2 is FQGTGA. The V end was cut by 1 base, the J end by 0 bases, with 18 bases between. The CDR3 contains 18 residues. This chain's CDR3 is CASSLKIGPWQNQETQYF. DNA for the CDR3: TGTGCCAGCAGCTTAAAGATTGGGCCTTGGCAGAACCAAGAGACCCAGTACTTC.

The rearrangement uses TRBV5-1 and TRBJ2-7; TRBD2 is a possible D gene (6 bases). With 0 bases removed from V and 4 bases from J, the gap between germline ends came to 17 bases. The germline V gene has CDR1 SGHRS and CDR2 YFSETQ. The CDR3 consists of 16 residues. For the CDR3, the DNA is TGCGCCAGCAGCTTGGGCGGGACCGGTTCCTTTTACGAGCAGTACTTC. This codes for CASSLGGTGSFYEQYF.

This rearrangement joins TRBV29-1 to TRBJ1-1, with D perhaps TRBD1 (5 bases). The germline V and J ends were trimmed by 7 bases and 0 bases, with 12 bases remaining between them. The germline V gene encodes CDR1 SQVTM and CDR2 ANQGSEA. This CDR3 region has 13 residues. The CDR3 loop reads CSATQDVNTEAFF. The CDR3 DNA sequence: TGCAGCGCCACACAGGACGTGAACACTGAAGCTTTCTTT.

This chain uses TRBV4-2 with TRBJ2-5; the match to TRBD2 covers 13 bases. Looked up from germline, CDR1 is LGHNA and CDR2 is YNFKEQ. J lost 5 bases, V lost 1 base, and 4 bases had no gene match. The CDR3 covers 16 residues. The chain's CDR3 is CASSQVGGLAGETQYF. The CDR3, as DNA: TGTGCCAGCAGCCAAGTTGGGGGACTAGCGGGGGAGACCCAGTACTTC.

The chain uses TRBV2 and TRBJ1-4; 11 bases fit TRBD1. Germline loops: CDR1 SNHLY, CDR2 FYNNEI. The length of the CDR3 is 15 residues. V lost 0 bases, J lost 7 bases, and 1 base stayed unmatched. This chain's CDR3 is CASSEAGQGGEKLFF. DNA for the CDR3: TGTGCCAGCAGTGAAGCGGGACAGGGGGGTGAAAAACTGTTTTTT. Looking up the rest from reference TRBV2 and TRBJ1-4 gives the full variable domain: EPEVTQTPSHQVTQMGQEVILRCVPISNHLYFYWYRQILGQKVEFLVSFYNNEISEKSEIFDDQFSVERPDGSNFTLKIRSTKLEDSAMYFCASSEAGQGGEKLFFGSGTQLSVL.

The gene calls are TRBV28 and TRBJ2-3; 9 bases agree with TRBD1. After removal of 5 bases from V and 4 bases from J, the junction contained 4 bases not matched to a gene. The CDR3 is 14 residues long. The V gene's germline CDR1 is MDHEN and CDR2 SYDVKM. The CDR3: CASSIGQGPDTQYF. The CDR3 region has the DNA TGTGCCAGCAGTATAGGACAGGGGCCAGATACGCAGTATTTT.

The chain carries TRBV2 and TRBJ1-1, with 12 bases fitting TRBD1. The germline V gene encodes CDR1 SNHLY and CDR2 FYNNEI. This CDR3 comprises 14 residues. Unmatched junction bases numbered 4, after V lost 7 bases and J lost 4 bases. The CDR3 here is CASKGQGAATEAFF. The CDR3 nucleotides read TGTGCCAGCAAGGGACAGGGGGCGGCCACTGAAGCTTTCTTT.

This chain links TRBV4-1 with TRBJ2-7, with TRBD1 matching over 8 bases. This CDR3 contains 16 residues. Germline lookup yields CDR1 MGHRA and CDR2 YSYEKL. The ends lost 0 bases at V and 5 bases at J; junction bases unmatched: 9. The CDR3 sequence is CASSQDPQGGANEQYF. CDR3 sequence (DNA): TGCGCCAGCAGCCAAGACCCACAGGGGGGCGCGAACGAGCAGTACTTC.

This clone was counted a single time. The CDR3: CASSQDGLILETQYF. CDR3 sequence (DNA): TGTGCCAGCAGCCAAGATGGACTAATCCTGGAGACCCAGTACTTC. The V gene is TRBV4-2, the J gene TRBJ2-5; tentatively, D is TRBD2 (6 bases). Germline V CDR1 and CDR2: LGHNA, YNFKEQ. The V end was cut by 0 bases, the J end by 5 bases, with 13 bases between. The CDR3 runs to 15 residues.

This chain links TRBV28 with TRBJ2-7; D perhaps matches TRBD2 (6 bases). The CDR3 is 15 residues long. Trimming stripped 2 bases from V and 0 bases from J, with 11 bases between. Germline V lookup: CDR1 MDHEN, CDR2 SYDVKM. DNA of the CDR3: TGTGCCAGCAGTTTAGGAGGGACCATCTCCTACGAGCAGTACTTC. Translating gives CASSLGGTISYEQYF.

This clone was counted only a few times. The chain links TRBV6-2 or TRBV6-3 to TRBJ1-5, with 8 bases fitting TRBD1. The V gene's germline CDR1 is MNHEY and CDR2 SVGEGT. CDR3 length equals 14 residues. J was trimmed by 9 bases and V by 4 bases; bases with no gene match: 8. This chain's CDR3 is CASSSTGVGSPQHF. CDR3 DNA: TGTGCCAGCAGTTCGACAGGGGTGGGCTCGCCCCAGCATTTT.

CDR3 DNA: TGTGCCAGCAGCCTACGGGACTTCGGCATTCAGTACTTC. Translating gives CASSLRDFGIQYF. The chain carries TRBV5-6 and TRBJ2-4; weak D call: TRBD2 (6 bases). This CDR3 spans 13 amino acids. Germline V gene sequence: CDR1 SGHDT, CDR2 YYEEEE. Trimming cost V 4 bases and J 9 bases, with 14 bases left between them.

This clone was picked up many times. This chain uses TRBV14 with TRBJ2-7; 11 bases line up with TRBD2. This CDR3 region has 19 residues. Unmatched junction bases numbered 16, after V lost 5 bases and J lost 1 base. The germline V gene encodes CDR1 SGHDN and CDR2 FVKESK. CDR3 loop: CASSTYGTSGLTRSYEQYF. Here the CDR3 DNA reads TGTGCCAGCAGCACCTACGGGACTAGCGGTCTTACTCGGTCCTACGAGCAGTACTTC.

DNA of the CDR3: TGTGCCAGCAGCCGCCTGGGTGCGGGAGTTGTAGATACGCAGTATTTT. It codes for CASSRLGAGVVDTQYF. V is TRBV3-1 (or the pseudogene TRBV3-2) and J is TRBJ2-3; 7 bases are shared with TRBD2. V dropped 4 bases and J dropped 5; count of bases not matched to a gene: 12. Germline V lookup: CDR1 LGHDT, CDR2 YNNKEL (reference sequence). The CDR3 extends over 16 amino acids.

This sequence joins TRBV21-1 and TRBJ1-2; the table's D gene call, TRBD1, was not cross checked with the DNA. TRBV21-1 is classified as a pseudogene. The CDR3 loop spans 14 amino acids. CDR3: CASKGRTGVYGYTF. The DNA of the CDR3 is TGTGCCAGCAAGGGCAGGACAGGGGTCTATGGCTACACCTTC.

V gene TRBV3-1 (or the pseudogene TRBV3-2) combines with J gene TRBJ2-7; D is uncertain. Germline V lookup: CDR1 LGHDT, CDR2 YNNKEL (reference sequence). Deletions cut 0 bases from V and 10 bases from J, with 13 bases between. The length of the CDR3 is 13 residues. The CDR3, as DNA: TGTGCCAGCAGCCAAGATTTACAGCTTCTTCAGTACTTC. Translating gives CASSQDLQLLQYF.

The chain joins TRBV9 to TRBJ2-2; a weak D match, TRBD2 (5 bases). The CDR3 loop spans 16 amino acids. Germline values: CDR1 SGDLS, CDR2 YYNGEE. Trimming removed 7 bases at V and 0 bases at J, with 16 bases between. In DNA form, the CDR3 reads TGTGCCAGCGCTCGGAGCGGAACCGCGAACACCGGGGAGCTGTTTTTT. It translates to CASARSGTANTGELFF.

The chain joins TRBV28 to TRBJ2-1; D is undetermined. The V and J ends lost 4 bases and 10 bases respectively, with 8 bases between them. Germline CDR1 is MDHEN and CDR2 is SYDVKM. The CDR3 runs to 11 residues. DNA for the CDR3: TGTGCCAGCAGTTCCCCTACCGAGCAGTTCTTC. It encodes CASSSPTEQFF.

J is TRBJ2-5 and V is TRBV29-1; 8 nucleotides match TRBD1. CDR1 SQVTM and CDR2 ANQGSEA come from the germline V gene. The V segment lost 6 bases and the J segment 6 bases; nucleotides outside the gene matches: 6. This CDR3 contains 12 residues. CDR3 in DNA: TGCAGCGTACCAGACAGGGGACAGACCCAGTACTTC. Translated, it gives CSVPDRGQTQYF.